This entry is about one T cell receptor (beta chain). What it binds is not known. The data were obtained in a study of cytomegalovirus exposure and HLA in healthy donors. The CDR3 is 13 residues long. The germline V gene has CDR1 MNHNS and CDR2 SASEGT. Deletions cut 5 bases from V and 0 bases from J, with 8 bases between. Amplification used 60 Vbeta primers and 13 Jbeta primers. Some clones are missing from TCRdb's copy, which holds only in-frame ones; the method was immunoSEQ multiplex PCR. The data show 200,000 to 250,000 clones, with 82% seen just once and 5% to 6.5% held by the top ten. General study results and limits: Most of the TCR beta V segments (in an earlier analysis) were productive either about 87% or about 30% of the time. There were reportedly fewer N-insertions in an Asian-associated ancestry cluster than the roughly 700-donor mean, in a later analysis.

Donors were nominally healthy when sampled, though unrecorded immune exposures were likely. The rearrangement joins TRBV6-1 to TRBJ2-7, with D perhaps TRBD2 (5 bases). This clonotype originated in a woman in her thirties or forties in good health and CMV-seropositive. The sample comprised PBMCs. In DNA, the CDR3 is TGTGCCAGCAGTACTAGTGGCTCCTACGAGCAGTACTTC. It yields the protein CASSTSGSYEQYF.